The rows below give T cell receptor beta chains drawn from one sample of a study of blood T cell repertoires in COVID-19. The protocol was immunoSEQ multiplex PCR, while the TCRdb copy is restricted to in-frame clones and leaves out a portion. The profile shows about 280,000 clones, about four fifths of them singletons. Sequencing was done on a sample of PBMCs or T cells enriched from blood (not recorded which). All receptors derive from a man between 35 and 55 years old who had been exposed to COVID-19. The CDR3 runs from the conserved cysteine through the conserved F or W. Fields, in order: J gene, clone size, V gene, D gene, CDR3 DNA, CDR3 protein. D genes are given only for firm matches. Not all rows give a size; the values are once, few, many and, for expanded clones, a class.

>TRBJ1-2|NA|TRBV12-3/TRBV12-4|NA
TGTGCCAGCAGTTTAGCAGGGGCCAGAGGCTACACCTTC
CASSLAGARGYTF
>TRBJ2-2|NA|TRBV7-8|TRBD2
TGTGCCAGCAGCTTAGTTCACGGGAGGGGAACCACCGGGGAGCTGTTTTTT
CASSLVHGRGTTGELFF
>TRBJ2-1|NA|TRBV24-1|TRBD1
TGTGCCACCAGTGACCCACAGGGGGCGTCCTACAATGAGCAGTTCTTC
CATSDPQGASYNEQFF
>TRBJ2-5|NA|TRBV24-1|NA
TGTGCCACCAGTGTCTTGGCAGGGAACCAAGAGACCCAGTACTTC
CATSVLAGNQETQYF
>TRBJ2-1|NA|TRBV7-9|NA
TGTGCCAGCAGCCCCAGGTGGGAGATATTTATAAATGAGCAGTTCTTC
CASSPRWEIFINEQFF
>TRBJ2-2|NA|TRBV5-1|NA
TGCGCCAGCAGCTTGTCACCGTTCGAGGCCGGGGAGCTGTTTTTT
CASSLSPFEAGELFF
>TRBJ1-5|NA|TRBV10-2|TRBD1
TGCGCCAGCAGTGATGGTGACAGGGGACGCCAATATAGCAATCAGCCCCAGCATTTT
CASSDGDRGRQYSNQPQHF
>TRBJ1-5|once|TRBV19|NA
TGTGCCAGTAGTACTCGAAGGGGCCTCCATCAGCCCCAGCATTTT
CASSTRRGLHQPQHF
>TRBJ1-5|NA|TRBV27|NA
TGTGCCAGCAGTGACCACGCCGGGAATCAGCCCCAGCATTTT
CASSDHAGNQPQHF
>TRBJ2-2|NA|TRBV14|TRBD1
TGTGCCAGCAGCCAGTCCGGGACAGGGCGGACCGGGGAGCTGTTTTTT
CASSQSGTGRTGELFF
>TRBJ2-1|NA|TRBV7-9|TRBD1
TGTGCCAGCAGCTTAGGACAGGGGACCAACAATGAGCAGTTCTTC
CASSLGQGTNNEQFF
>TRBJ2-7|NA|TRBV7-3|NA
TGTGCCAGCAGCTTCGGACAGAGCTACGAGCAGTACTTC
CASSFGQSYEQYF
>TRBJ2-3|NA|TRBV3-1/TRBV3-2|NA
TGTGCCAGCAGCCAAGAATTCGGGAGTAATACGCAGTATTTT
CASSQEFGSNTQYF
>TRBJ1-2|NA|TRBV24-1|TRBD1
TGTGCCACCAGTGATAAGACAGGGGGATATGGCGGCTACACCTTC
CATSDKTGGYGGYTF
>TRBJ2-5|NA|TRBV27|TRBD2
TGTGCCAGCAGTACCGAGCGGGAGGGCCGGGAAGAGACCCAGTACTTC
CASSTEREGREETQYF